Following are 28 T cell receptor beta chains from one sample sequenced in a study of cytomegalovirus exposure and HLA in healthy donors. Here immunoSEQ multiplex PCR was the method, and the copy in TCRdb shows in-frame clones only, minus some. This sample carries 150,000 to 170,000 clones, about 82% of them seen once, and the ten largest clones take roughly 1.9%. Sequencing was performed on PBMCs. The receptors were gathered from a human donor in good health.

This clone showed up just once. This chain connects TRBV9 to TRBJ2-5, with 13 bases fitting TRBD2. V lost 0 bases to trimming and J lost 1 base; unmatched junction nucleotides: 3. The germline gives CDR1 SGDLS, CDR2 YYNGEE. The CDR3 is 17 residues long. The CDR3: CASSVGLAGGSQETQYF. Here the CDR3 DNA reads TGTGCCAGCAGCGTAGGACTAGCGGGAGGCTCCCAAGAGACCCAGTACTTC. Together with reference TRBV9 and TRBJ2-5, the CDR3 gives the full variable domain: DSGVTQTPKHLITATGQRVTLRCSPRSGDLSVYWYQQSLDQGLQFLIQYYNGEERAKGNILERFSAQQFPDLHSELNLSSLELGDSALYFCASSVGLAGGSQETQYFGPGTRLLVL.

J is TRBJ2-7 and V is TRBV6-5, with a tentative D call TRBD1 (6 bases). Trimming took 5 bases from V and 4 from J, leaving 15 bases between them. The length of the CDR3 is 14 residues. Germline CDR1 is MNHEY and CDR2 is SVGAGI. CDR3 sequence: CASSTFRGRYEQYF. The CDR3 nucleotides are TGTGCCAGCAGTACCTTCAGGGGTAGGTACGAGCAGTACTTC.

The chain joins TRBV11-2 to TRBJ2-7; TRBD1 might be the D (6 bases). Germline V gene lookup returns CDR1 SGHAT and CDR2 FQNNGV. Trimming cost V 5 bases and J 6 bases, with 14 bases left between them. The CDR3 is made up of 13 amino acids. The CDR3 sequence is CASSLLGGREQYF. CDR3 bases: TGTGCCAGCAGCCTATTAGGGGGTCGCGAGCAGTACTTC. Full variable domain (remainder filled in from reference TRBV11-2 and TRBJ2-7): EAGVAQSPRYKIIEKRQSVAFWCNPISGHATLYWYQQILGQGPKLLIQFQNNGVVDDSQLPKDRFSAERLKGVDSTLKIQPAKLEDSAVYLCASSLLGGREQYFGPGTRLTVT.

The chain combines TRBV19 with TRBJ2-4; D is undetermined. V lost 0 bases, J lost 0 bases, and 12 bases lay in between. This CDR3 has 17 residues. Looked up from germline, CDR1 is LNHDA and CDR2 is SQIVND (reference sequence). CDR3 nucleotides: TGTGCCAGTAGTATAGAGCTCGGGTCGACAGCCAAAAACATTCAGTACTTC. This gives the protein CASSIELGSTAKNIQYF. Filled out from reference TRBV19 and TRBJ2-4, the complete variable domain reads DGGITQSPKYLFRKEGQNVTLSCEQNLNHDAMYWYRQDPGQGLRLIYYSQIVNDFQKGDIAEGYSVSREKKESFPLTVTSAQKNPTAFYLCASSIELGSTAKNIQYFGAGTRLSVL.

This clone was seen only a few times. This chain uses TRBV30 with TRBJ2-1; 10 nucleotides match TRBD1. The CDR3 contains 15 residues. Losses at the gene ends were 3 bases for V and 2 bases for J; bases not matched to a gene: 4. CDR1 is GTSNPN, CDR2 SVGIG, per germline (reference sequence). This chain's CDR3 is CAWRPGTGAYNEQFF. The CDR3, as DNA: TGTGCCTGGAGACCCGGGACAGGGGCCTACAATGAGCAGTTCTTC.

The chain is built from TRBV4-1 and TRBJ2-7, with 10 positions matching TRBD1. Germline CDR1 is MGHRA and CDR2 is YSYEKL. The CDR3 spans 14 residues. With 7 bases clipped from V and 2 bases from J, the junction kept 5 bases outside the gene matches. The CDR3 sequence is CASKTGTGAYEQYF. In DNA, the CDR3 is TGCGCCAGCAAAACCGGGACAGGGGCCTACGAGCAGTACTTC.

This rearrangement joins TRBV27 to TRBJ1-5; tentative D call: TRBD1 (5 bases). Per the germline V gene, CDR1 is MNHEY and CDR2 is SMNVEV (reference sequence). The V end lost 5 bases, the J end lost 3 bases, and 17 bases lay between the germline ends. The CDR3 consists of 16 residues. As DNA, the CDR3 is TGTGCCAGCAGTCCCCAGTGGAGGGGAAACAATCAGCCCCAGCATTTT. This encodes CASSPQWRGNNQPQHF.

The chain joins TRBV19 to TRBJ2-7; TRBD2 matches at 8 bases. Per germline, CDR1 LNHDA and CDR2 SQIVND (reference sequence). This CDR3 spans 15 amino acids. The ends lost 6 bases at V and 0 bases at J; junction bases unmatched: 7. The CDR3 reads CASRTSGRSSYEQYF. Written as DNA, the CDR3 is TGTGCCAGTAGAACGAGCGGGAGAAGCTCCTACGAGCAGTACTTC.

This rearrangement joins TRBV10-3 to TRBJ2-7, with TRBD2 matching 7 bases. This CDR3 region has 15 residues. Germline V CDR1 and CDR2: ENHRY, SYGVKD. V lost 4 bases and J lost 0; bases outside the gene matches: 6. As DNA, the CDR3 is TGTGCCATCAGTGGAGCTAGCGGAGCCTCCTACGAGCAGTACTTC. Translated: CAISGASGASYEQYF.

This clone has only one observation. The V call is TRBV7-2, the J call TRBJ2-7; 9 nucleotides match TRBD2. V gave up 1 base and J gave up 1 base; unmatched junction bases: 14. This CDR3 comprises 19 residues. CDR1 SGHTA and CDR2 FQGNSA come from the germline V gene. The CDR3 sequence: CASSLVHTASGVKSYEQYF. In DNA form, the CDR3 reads TGTGCCAGCAGCTTAGTTCATACGGCTAGCGGGGTGAAGTCCTACGAGCAGTACTTC.

CDR3 sequence (DNA): TGTGCCAGCAGCCCCGGACTAGCGGGAGTCAATGAGCAGTTCTTC. Protein sequence: CASSPGLAGVNEQFF. The chain links TRBV6-1 to TRBJ2-1; 13 nucleotides agree with TRBD2. This CDR3 is 15 amino acids long. In germline, CDR1 is MNHNS, CDR2 SASEGT. Trimming removed 6 bases from V and 6 bases from J; junction bases left unmatched: 5.

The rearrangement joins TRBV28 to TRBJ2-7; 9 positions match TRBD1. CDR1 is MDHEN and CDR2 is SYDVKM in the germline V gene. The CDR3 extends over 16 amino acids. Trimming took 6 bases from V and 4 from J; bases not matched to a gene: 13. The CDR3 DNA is TGTGCCAGCAGCTCTCCCGGGACAGGGCCCTTTTACGAGCAGTACTTC. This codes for CASSSPGTGPFYEQYF.

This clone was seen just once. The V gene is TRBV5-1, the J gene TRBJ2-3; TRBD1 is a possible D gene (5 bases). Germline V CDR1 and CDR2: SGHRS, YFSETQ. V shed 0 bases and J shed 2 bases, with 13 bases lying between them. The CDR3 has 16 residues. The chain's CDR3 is CASSLGQGWATDTQYF. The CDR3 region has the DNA TGCGCCAGCAGCTTGGGGCAGGGCTGGGCCACAGATACGCAGTATTTT.

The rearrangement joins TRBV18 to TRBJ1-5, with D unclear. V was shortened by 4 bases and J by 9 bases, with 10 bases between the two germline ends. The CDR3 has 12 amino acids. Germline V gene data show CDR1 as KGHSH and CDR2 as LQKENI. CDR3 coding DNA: TGTGCCAGCTCACGACCGTCCGGGCCCCAGCATTTT. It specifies CASSRPSGPQHF.

The CDR3 region is CASSFGTGRNSPLHF. In DNA form, the CDR3 reads TGTGCCAGCAGTTTTGGGACAGGGCGGAATTCACCCCTCCACTTT. This rearrangement joins TRBV27 to TRBJ1-6; TRBD1 aligns across 9 bases. The germline V gene encodes CDR1 MNHEY and CDR2 SMNVEV (reference sequence). The CDR3 loop spans 15 amino acids. V lost 3 bases to trimming and J lost 7 bases; unmatched junction nucleotides: 4.

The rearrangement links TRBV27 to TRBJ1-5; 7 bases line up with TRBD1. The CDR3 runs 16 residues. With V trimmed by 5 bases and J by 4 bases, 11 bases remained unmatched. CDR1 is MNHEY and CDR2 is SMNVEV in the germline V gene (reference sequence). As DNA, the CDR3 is TGTGCCAGCAGTCAATACTCCGGCAGGGGGAATCAGCCCCAGCATTTT. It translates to CASSQYSGRGNQPQHF.

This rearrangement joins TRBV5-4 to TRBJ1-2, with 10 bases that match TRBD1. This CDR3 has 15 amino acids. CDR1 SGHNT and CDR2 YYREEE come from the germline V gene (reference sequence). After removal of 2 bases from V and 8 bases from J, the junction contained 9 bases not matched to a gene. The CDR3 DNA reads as TGTGCCAGCAGCTTCAGTTCCGGACAGGGGGGCGGCTACACCTTC. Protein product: CASSFSSGQGGGYTF.

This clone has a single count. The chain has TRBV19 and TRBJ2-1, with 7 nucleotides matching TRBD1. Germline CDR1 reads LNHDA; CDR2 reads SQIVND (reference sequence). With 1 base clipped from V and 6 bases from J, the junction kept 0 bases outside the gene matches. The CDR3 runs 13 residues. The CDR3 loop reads CASSIGQGNEQFF. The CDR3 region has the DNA TGTGCCAGTAGTATAGGACAGGGCAATGAGCAGTTCTTC. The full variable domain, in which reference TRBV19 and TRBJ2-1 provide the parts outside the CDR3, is DGGITQSPKYLFRKEGQNVTLSCEQNLNHDAMYWYRQDPGQGLRLIYYSQIVNDFQKGDIAEGYSVSREKKESFPLTVTSAQKNPTAFYLCASSIGQGNEQFFGPGTRLTVL.

The CDR3 sequence: CATKAGDRAKDTQYF. CDR3 DNA sequence: TGTGCCACCAAAGCCGGGGACAGGGCTAAAGATACGCAGTATTTT. The chain links TRBV15 to TRBJ2-3; 9 bases match TRBD1. Germline CDR1 reads LNHNV; CDR2 reads YYDKDF (reference sequence). J gave up 5 bases and V 7 bases, and 10 bases lay outside the gene matches. This CDR3 region has 15 residues.

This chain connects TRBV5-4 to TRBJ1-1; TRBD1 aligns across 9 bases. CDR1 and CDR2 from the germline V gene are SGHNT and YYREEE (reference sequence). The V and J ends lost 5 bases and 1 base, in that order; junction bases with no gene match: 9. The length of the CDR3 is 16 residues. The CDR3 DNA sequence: TGTGCCAGCAGTAGGGGTAGACAGGGGGAGAACACTGAAGCTTTCTTT. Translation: CASSRGRQGENTEAFF.

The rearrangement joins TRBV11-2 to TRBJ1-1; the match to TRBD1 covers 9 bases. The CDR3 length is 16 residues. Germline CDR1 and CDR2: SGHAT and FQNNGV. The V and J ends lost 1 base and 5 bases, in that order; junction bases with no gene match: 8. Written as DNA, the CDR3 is TGTGCCAGCAGCTTAGGACGGGGACAGGGCAGGACTGAAGCTTTCTTT. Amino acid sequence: CASSLGRGQGRTEAFF.

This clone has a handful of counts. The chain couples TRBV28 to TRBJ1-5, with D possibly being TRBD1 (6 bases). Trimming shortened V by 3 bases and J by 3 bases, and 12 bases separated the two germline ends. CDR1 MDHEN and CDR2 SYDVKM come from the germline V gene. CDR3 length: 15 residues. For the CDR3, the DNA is TGTGCCAGCAGTTTTCCGGGGGGCCTCAATCAGCCCCAGCATTTT. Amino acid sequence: CASSFPGGLNQPQHF.

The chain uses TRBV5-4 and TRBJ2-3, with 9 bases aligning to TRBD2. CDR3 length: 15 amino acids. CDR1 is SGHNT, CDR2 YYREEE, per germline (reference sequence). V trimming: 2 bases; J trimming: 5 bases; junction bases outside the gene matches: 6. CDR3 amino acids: CASSFSRGGIDTQYF. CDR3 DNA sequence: TGTGCCAGCAGCTTTTCGCGGGGGGGAATAGATACGCAGTATTTT. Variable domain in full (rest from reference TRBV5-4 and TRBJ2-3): ETGVTQSPTHLIKTRGQQVTLRCSSQSGHNTVSWYQQALGQGPQFIFQYYREEENGRGNFPPRFSGLQFPNYSSELNVNALELDDSALYLCASSFSRGGIDTQYFGPGTRLTVL.

The CDR3 nucleotides read TGTGCCAGCAGCCCGAGGCAGGGGGGCGCGGAGACCCAGTACTTC. Translated: CASSPRQGGAETQYF. This sequence joins TRBV7-7 and TRBJ2-5, with D perhaps TRBD1 (7 bases). The CDR3 length is 15 residues. Germline V gene lookup returns CDR1 SSHAT and CDR2 FNYEAQ (reference sequence). Trimming left V 5 bases short and J 5 bases short, with 18 bases between.

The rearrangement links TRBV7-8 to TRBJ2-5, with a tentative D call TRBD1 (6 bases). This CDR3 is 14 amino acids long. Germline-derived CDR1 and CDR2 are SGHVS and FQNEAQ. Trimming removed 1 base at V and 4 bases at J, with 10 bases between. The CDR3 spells CASSLEHRAETQYF. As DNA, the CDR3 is TGTGCCAGCAGCTTAGAACACAGGGCAGAGACCCAGTACTTC.

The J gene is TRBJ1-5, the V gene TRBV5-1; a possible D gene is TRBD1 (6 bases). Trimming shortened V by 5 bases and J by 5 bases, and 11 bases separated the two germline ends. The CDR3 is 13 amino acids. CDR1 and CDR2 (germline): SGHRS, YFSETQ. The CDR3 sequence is CASRQGWDQPQHF. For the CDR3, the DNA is TGCGCCAGCAGACAGGGTTGGGATCAGCCCCAGCATTTT.

The CDR3, as DNA: TGTGCCAGCAACGCTAGGCTAGCGGGAGTCGTTGAGCAGTTCTTC. Translation: CASNARLAGVVEQFF. This chain connects TRBV2 to TRBJ2-1, with TRBD2 identical over 10 bases. This CDR3 contains 15 residues. After removal of 7 bases from V and 9 bases from J, the junction contained 12 bases not matched to a gene. Germline V gene data show CDR1 as SNHLY and CDR2 as FYNNEI.

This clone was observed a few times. CDR3 DNA: TGTGCCAGCAGTTCAGCCGGGACTAGCGGTTACGAGCAGTACTTC. This encodes CASSSAGTSGYEQYF. The rearrangement links TRBV28 to TRBJ2-7; 11 positions agree with TRBD2. The trim removed 4 bases at V and 4 bases at J, leaving 6 bases unmatched. CDR1 and CDR2 from the germline V gene are MDHEN and SYDVKM. CDR3 size: 15 residues.